A single sample is the source of the 6 T cell receptor beta chains below, sequenced in a study of blood T cell repertoires in COVID-19. The assay was immunoSEQ multiplex PCR, and TCRdb's table has in-frame clones only and misses some. Counted here are over 130,000 clones, less than 90% occurring once; the ten biggest clones make up more than 2%. Sequenced material: peripheral blood. Receptors originate from a human donor with COVID-19, enrolled during active disease. The donor label of this sample is uncertain.

This chain connects TRBV5-4 to TRBJ2-3; 10 bases are a match to TRBD1. The V segment lost 4 bases and the J segment 3 bases; nucleotides outside the gene matches: 5. The length of the CDR3 is 15 residues. Germline CDR1 is SGHNT and CDR2 is YYREEE (reference sequence). CDR3 residues: CASSQDRGLTDTQYF. The CDR3 region has the DNA TGTGCCAGCAGCCAAGACAGGGGGCTTACAGATACGCAGTATTTT. Full variable domain (rest looked up from reference TRBV5-4 and TRBJ2-3): ETGVTQSPTHLIKTRGQQVTLRCSSQSGHNTVSWYQQALGQGPQFIFQYYREEENGRGNFPPRFSGLQFPNYSSELNVNALELDDSALYLCASSQDRGLTDTQYFGPGTRLTVL.

The V call is TRBV21-1, the J call TRBJ2-3; the DNA was not used to check the table's D call, TRBD1. TRBV21-1 is labeled a pseudogene. The CDR3 contains 17 residues. The CDR3 region is CASSKDLDRGSTDTQYF. The DNA for the CDR3 is TGTGCCAGCAGCAAAGACCTAGACAGGGGGTCCACAGATACGCAGTATTTT.

The chain recombines TRBV5-1 with TRBJ2-1, with 11 bases identical to TRBD2. Germline assignment: CDR1 SGHRS and CDR2 YFSETQ. With V trimmed by 2 bases and J by 6 bases, 7 bases remained unmatched. CDR3 length equals 16 residues. The CDR3, as DNA: TGCGCCAGCAGCTTATACGCCCTAGCGGGGGGCAATGAGCAGTTCTTC. Translation: CASSLYALAGGNEQFF. Based on the CDR3 plus reference TRBV5-1 and TRBJ2-1, the full variable domain is KAGVTQTPRYLIKTRGQQVTLSCSPISGHRSVSWYQQTPGQGLQFLFEYFSETQRNKGNFPGRFSGRQFSNSRSEMNVSTLELGDSALYLCASSLYALAGGNEQFFGPGTRLTVL.

The CDR3 region has the DNA TGTGCCAGCAGTGCCCGAGCCGGGACTACCACGTCCTCTTACAATGAGCAGTTCTTC. Protein sequence: CASSARAGTTTSSYNEQFF. V is TRBV6-1 and J is TRBJ2-1; 7 nucleotides align to TRBD2. Germline V gene sequence: CDR1 MNHNS, CDR2 SASEGT. Losses at the gene ends were 4 bases for V and 4 bases for J; bases not matched to a gene: 19. The length of the CDR3 is 19 residues.

The V gene is TRBV18, the J gene TRBJ1-1, with 8 bases that match TRBD1. CDR1 and CDR2 (germline): KGHSH, LQKENI. The V and J ends lost 6 bases and 4 bases, in that order; junction bases with no gene match: 4. The CDR3 length is 13 residues. CDR3 coding DNA: TGTGCCAGCTCCCAAGGACAGGGCACTGAAGCTTTCTTT. This translates into CASSQGQGTEAFF.

This clone was counted a single time. The chain combines TRBV25-1 with TRBJ1-4; the D is unclear. Germline V gene lookup returns CDR1 MGHDK and CDR2 SYGVNS. V lost 0 bases and J 8 bases, leaving 13 bases between the germline ends. CDR3 length: 15 residues. For the CDR3, the DNA is TGTGCCAGCAGTGAATATATCGGGGAAAAGGAAAAACTGTTTTTT. Amino acid sequence: CASSEYIGEKEKLFF.